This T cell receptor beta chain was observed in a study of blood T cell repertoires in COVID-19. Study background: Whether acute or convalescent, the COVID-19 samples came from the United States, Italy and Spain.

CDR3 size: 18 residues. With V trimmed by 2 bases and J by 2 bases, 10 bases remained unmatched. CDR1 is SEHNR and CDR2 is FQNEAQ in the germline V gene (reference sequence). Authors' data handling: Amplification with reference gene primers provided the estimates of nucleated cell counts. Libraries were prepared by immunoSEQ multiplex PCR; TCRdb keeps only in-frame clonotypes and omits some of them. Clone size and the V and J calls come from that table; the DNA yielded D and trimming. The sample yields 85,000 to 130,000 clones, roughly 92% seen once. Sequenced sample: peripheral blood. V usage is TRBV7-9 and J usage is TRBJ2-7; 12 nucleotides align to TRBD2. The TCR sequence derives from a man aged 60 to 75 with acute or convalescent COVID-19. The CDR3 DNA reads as TGTGCCAGCAGCTTACGTACTAGCGGGAGGACCCTTCCCTACGAGCAGTACTTC. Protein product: CASSLRTSGRTLPYEQYF.